Shown below are 11 T cell receptor beta chains from a single sample sequenced in a study of shared clonotypes between healthy human individuals (TCRdb year 2020). Libraries were prepared through the immunoSEQ multiplex PCR assay. Sourced from immuneACCESS, this table was stored by TCRdb with only in-frame sequences that have V and J called. A share of the clones is absent; for the studies checked, an unresolved V gene accounts for under half, and the remainder has no known explanation. Here the sample has about 2,100,000 clones; approximately 94% occur a single time. The top ten constitute approximately 1.7% of the sample. For the CD8 naive samples, CD45RO-negative cells were positively selected for CCR7, yielding a CD45RA+CCR7+ population from which TemRA cells were excluded. The sequenced sample consisted of naive CD8+ T cells from PBMCs. What the cell subset or site label conveys for this sample: CD45RA+CCR7+. These receptors were obtained from a man younger than 35 in good health. Some clones in this sample may be carry-over from other donors' samples.

The chain employs TRBV2 and TRBJ1-5; D gene ambiguous. The germline V gene has CDR1 SNHLY and CDR2 FYNNEI. V was pared by 8 bases and J by 7 bases, with 6 bases between. The CDR3 has 10 residues. The CDR3 nucleotides are TGTGCCAGCGGGCTCCAGCCCCAGCATTTT. Protein: CASGLQPQHF.

This chain connects TRBV7-9 to TRBJ2-5; 7 bases are shared with TRBD2. Per germline, CDR1 SEHNR and CDR2 FQNEAQ (reference sequence). The CDR3 loop spans 14 amino acids. Unmatched junction bases numbered 7, after V lost 5 bases and J lost 4 bases. CDR3 loop: CASSTGGLVETQYF. In nucleotides, the CDR3 is TGTGCCAGCAGCACGGGGGGTTTAGTAGAGACCCAGTACTTC.

The chain employs TRBV19 and TRBJ2-4; 8 positions match TRBD1. Germline assignment: CDR1 LNHDA and CDR2 SQIVND (reference sequence). The ends lost 0 bases at V and 5 bases at J; junction bases unmatched: 6. The CDR3 covers 16 residues. The CDR3 DNA is TGTGCCAGTAGTATAGATGTCAGACAGGGGCAAAACATTCAGTACTTC. It is translated as CASSIDVRQGQNIQYF.

A single count supports this clone. This sequence joins TRBV5-6 and TRBJ2-2; tentative D call: TRBD1 (5 bases). Looked up from germline, CDR1 is SGHDT and CDR2 is YYEEEE. The CDR3 totals 14 residues. Trimming stripped 4 bases from V and 1 base from J, with 8 bases between. Here the CDR3 reads CASSPTVNTGELFF. As DNA, the CDR3 is TGTGCCAGCAGCCCGACAGTGAACACCGGGGAGCTGTTTTTT.

The count of this clone is one. The chain links TRBV5-1 to TRBJ2-3, with 10 bases lining up with TRBD2. The V segment lost 7 bases and the J segment 2 bases; nucleotides outside the gene matches: 4. Germline CDR1 and CDR2: SGHRS and YFSETQ. There are 14 residues in the CDR3. The CDR3 DNA follows: TGCGCCAGCGAGAGCGGGAGGGTCACAGATACGCAGTATTTT. Its protein product is CASESGRVTDTQYF.

To note about this clone: Other DNA sequences within the sample encode an identical CDR3. This rearrangement joins TRBV28 to TRBJ2-1; 13 bases line up with TRBD2. Trimming cost V 4 bases and J 10 bases; bases outside gene matches: 1. The CDR3 consists of 13 residues. Germline CDR1 MDHEN, CDR2 SYDVKM. CDR3 in DNA: TGTGCCAGCAGTTGGACTAGCGGGAGCGAGCAGTTCTTC. Its protein is CASSWTSGSEQFF.

The chain carries TRBV13 and TRBJ1-1, with D hard to call. V shed 3 bases and J shed 1 base, with 9 bases lying between them. This CDR3 has 14 residues. CDR1 is PRHDT and CDR2 is FYEKMQ in the germline V gene (reference sequence). In DNA, the CDR3 is TGTGCCAGCAGCTTCGGCAAGCCGAACACTGAAGCTTTCTTT. Translation: CASSFGKPNTEAFF.

The chain recombines TRBV6-5 with TRBJ2-7, with D possibly being TRBD1 or TRBD2 (7 bases each). In germline, CDR1 is MNHEY, CDR2 SVGAGI. There are 15 residues in the CDR3. Deletions cut 2 bases from V and 0 bases from J, with 11 bases between. The CDR3 is CASSYGRGHSYEQYF. CDR3 DNA: TGTGCCAGCAGTTACGGGAGGGGGCACTCCTACGAGCAGTACTTC.

V usage is TRBV7-6 and J usage is TRBJ2-4; D remains ambiguous. Trimming cost V 5 bases and J 1 base, with 6 bases left between them. This CDR3 comprises 13 residues. Germline V gene data show CDR1 as SGHVS and CDR2 as FNYEAQ. The DNA for the CDR3 is TGTGCCAGCAGCCCTGGGGCCAAAAACATTCAGTACTTC. It yields the protein CASSPGAKNIQYF.

The gene calls are TRBV7-6 and TRBJ2-5; 7 bases agree with TRBD2. The J call is doubtful: the DNA matches TRBJ2-7 better. The germline V gene encodes CDR1 SGHVS and CDR2 FNYEAQ. The CDR3 sequence is 12 residues long. For the CDR3, the DNA is TGTGCCAGCAGCTCCGGACTAGACGAGCAGTACTTC. Amino acids: CASSSGLDEQYF.

The chain is built from TRBV5-1 and TRBJ2-7, with a weak D call TRBD1 (6 bases). The CDR3 covers 15 residues. Germline CDR1 is SGHRS and CDR2 is YFSETQ. V lost 4 bases, J lost 0 bases, and 14 bases lay in between. CDR3 DNA sequence: TGCGCCAGCAGCCTAACCCCGGGACACTCCTACGAGCAGTACTTC. Its protein is CASSLTPGHSYEQYF.